This T cell receptor (beta chain) is from a study of T cells in Graves' hyperthyroidism and ophthalmopathy. Points from the study as a whole: The model identified upcoming ophthalmopathy a median 6.5 months ahead of onset.

The germline CDR1 and CDR2 sequences are GTSNPN and SVGIG (reference sequence). The CDR3 runs to 12 residues. V was trimmed by 4 bases and J by 10 bases, leaving 16 bases between them. This clonotype has at least ten counts. Its antigen is as yet unknown. Researchers took RNA transcripts and amplified the TCR beta CDR3 regions from them. A first-round RT-PCR of the TCR CDR3 used the HTBI primer set. One entry per CDR3 protein results from TCRdb running MiXCR on the multiplex PCR reads. In the table there are approximately 740,000 distinct CDR3 sequences, less than 15% of which are singletons. Uncontrolled infection, other autoimmune disease, pregnancy or lactation barred patients from enrollment.

The chain recombines TRBV30 with TRBJ1-1; tentatively, D is TRBD1 (5 bases). The sequenced material came from blood. The origin of this receptor is a woman younger than 30 with Graves' hyperthyroidism. CDR3 in DNA: TGTGCCTGGAATTTGAAATTGGGGGGAGCTTTCTTT. It specifies CAWNLKLGGAFF.